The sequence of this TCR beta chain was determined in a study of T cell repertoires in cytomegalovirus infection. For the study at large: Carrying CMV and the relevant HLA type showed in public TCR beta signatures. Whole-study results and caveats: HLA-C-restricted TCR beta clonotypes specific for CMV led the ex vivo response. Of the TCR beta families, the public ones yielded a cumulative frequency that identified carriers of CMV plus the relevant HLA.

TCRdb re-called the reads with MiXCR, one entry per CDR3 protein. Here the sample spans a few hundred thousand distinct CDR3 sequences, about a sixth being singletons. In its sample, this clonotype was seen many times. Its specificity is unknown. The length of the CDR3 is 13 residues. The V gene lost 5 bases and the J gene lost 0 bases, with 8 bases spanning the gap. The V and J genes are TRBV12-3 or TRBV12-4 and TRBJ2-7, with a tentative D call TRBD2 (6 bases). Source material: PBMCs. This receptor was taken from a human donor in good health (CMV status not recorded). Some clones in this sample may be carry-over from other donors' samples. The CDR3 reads CASSPSDSYEQYF. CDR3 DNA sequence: TGTGCCAGCAGTCCTAGCGACTCCTACGAGCAGTACTTC.